Detailed here is one T cell receptor beta chain. Its matching antigen is unknown. This sample is drawn from a study of Ad26.COV2.S vaccination and SARS-CoV-2 variants. General observations from the study: Vaccinated and placebo-treated recipients had similar non-spike TCR breadth.

The protocol was immunoSEQ multiplex PCR, while the TCRdb copy is restricted to in-frame clones and leaves out a portion. The table includes about 400,000 clones, about 85% detected once. The treatment here: some 19 received Ad26.COV2.S at low or high dose, single or two shots; about five received placebo; per-sample allocation not given. The investigators took samples on day 63 after the first vaccine or placebo injection. The study used a vaccine consisting of an Ad26 vector that expressed Wuhan-strain SARS-CoV-2 spike. CDR3 length: 14 amino acids. Germline CDR1 is MDHEN and CDR2 is SYDVKM. V gave up 6 bases and J gave up 6 bases, with 17 bases separating them.

Sequenced here: peripheral blood, sampled in a trial of Ad26.COV2.S vaccine versus placebo. This receptor was obtained from a person aged 18-65 years who received the Ad26.COV2.S COVID-19 vaccine or a placebo. The chain has TRBV28 and TRBJ1-1; D call uncertain. The CDR3 region has the DNA TGTGCCAGCAGACCCCTTAGGCAGGCCTCTGAAGCTTTCTTT. Translating gives CASRPLRQASEAFF. The variable domain in full, completed from reference TRBV28 and TRBJ1-1, reads DVKVTQSSRYLVKRTGEKVFLECVQDMDHENMFWYRQDPGLGLRLIYFSYDVKMKEKGDIPEGYSVSREKKERFSLILESASTNQTSMYLCASRPLRQASEAFFGQGTRLTVV.